Listed here are 15 T cell receptor beta chains from one sample, sequenced in a study of identical twins. From the 5' RACE reads, TCRdb called clonotypes with MiXCR, one entry per CDR3 protein. This table has 250,000 or so distinct CDR3 sequences, about 9% appearing once. The same data also contributed to another study, on yellow fever vaccine responses in identical twins.

Sequencing was performed on CD8+ T cells sorted from blood. The source is a woman younger than 35 in good health.

This clonotype was found a few times. The CDR3 here is CASSQDTMPGELFF. The CDR3, as DNA: TGCGCCAGCAGCCAAGATACCATGCCCGGGGAGCTGTTTTTT. V is TRBV4-1 and J is TRBJ2-2; D remains unclear. The V end was cut by 0 bases, the J end by 6 bases, with 8 bases between. Germline CDR1 MGHRA, CDR2 YSYEKL. The CDR3 has 14 amino acids.

This clonotype was seen only a few times. The rearrangement links TRBV5-5 to TRBJ2-1; D ambiguous. The CDR3 extends over 12 amino acids. Germline V gene lookup returns CDR1 SGHKS and CDR2 YYEKEE (reference sequence). V lost 4 bases, J lost 6 bases, and 8 bases lay in between. The CDR3 protein is CASSPSLNEQFF. Written as DNA, the CDR3 is TGTGCCAGCAGCCCCTCCCTCAATGAGCAGTTCTTC.

This clonotype was observed a handful of times. This chain links TRBV6-4 with TRBJ2-1; 10 bases align to TRBD2. V lost 3 bases and J lost 8; bases outside the gene matches: 7. Germline V gene data show CDR1 as MRHNA and CDR2 as SNTAGT. The CDR3 has 15 residues. The CDR3, as DNA: TGTGCCAGCAGTGAGAGGGCTAGCGGGAGCCATGAGCAGTTCTTC. Translated, it gives CASSERASGSHEQFF.

This clonotype was seen repeatedly, ten times or more. This rearrangement joins TRBV3-1 to TRBJ2-7, with 8 bases aligning to TRBD2. Looked up from germline, CDR1 is LGHDT and CDR2 is YNNKEL (reference sequence). This CDR3 has 14 residues. The junction had 5 bases not matched to a gene; V was cut back by 3 bases and J by 4 bases. The CDR3 loop reads CASSQKAGDYEQYF. In DNA, the CDR3 is TGTGCCAGCAGCCAGAAAGCGGGAGATTACGAGCAGTACTTC.

V gene TRBV13 combines with J gene TRBJ2-7, with 8 positions matching TRBD1. This CDR3 is built from 15 residues. CDR1 is PRHDT, CDR2 FYEKMQ, per germline (reference sequence). Trimming removed 4 bases from V and 6 bases from J; junction bases left unmatched: 11. The CDR3 nucleotides are TGTGCCAGCAGCTCTTCGGACAGGGCTGGCCTCGAGCAGTACTTC. Protein sequence: CASSSSDRAGLEQYF.

V usage is TRBV6-5 and J usage is TRBJ1-6, with no clear D. Trimming removed 2 bases from V and 7 bases from J, with 3 bases in between. This CDR3 has 12 amino acids. The germline V gene has CDR1 MNHEY and CDR2 SVGAGI. CDR3 DNA sequence: TGTGCCAGCAGTTACCTCAATTCACCCCTCCACTTT. This gives the protein CASSYLNSPLHF.

This clonotype was observed at least ten times. The V and J genes are TRBV29-1 and TRBJ2-7, with 13 positions matching TRBD2. This CDR3 comprises 15 residues. The germline V gene has CDR1 SQVTM and CDR2 ANQGSEA. Trimming took 3 bases from V and 6 from J; bases not matched to a gene: 8. The CDR3 loop is CSVEDWGLAGLEQYF. CDR3 DNA sequence: TGCAGCGTTGAGGACTGGGGACTAGCGGGACTCGAGCAGTACTTC.

This clonotype appeared a few times. The chain joins TRBV3-1 to TRBJ2-1, with 7 bases identical to TRBD1. Germline V lookup: CDR1 LGHDT, CDR2 YNNKEL (reference sequence). This CDR3 is built from 14 residues. V lost 5 bases, J lost 4 bases, and 5 bases stayed unmatched. CDR3 protein: CASSSTGFYNEQFF. The DNA for the CDR3 is TGTGCCAGCAGCTCGACAGGGTTTTACAATGAGCAGTTCTTC.

A few counts support this clonotype. Just one base apart from a much larger clone, this may be a read error. The rearrangement links TRBV5-5 to TRBJ2-7; D unclear. Germline CDR1 SGHKS, CDR2 YYEKEE (reference sequence). CDR3 length: 11 residues. The V end was cut by 4 bases, the J end by 2 bases, with 4 bases between. This CDR3 is CASSRTYEQYF. The CDR3 nucleotides read TGTGCCAGCAGCAGAACCTACGAGCAGTACTTC.

This clonotype was seen a few times. DNA for the CDR3: TGTGCCAGCAGTTGGTCTAGCGCAAGTGGAGATACGCAGTATTTT. It translates to CASSWSSASGDTQYF. The chain carries TRBV27 and TRBJ2-3; a possible D gene is TRBD2 (6 bases). CDR3 length equals 15 residues. Deletions cut 4 bases from V and 5 bases from J, with 16 bases between. Looked up from germline, CDR1 is MNHEY and CDR2 is SMNVEV (reference sequence).

The sample holds many counts of this clonotype. The CDR3 DNA reads TGTGCCAGCAGCGTCAGGGCCCTTCACACAGATACGCAGTATTTT. Translating gives CASSVRALHTDTQYF. The chain links TRBV9 to TRBJ2-3; TRBD1 is a possible D gene (5 bases). The germline gives CDR1 SGDLS, CDR2 YYNGEE. Trimming took off 2 bases at V and 2 bases at J, with 12 bases between the two ends. This CDR3 is 15 amino acids long.

This clonotype has ten or more counts. The rearrangement links TRBV29-1 to TRBJ2-7, with D possibly being TRBD1 (6 bases). The V gene's germline CDR1 is SQVTM and CDR2 ANQGSEA. The CDR3 has 11 residues. Trimming cost V 2 bases and J 8 bases, with 10 bases left between them. CDR3 region: CSVEFGGKQYF. CDR3 DNA: TGCAGCGTTGAATTTGGGGGCAAGCAGTACTTC.

This clonotype has a count of ten or more. CDR3 sequence: CASSLFGTGSAGREQYF. The CDR3 bases are TGTGCCAGCAGCTTATTTGGGACAGGCTCAGCGGGGAGAGAGCAGTACTTC. This chain joins TRBV7-9 and TRBJ2-7; the D gene is possibly TRBD1 (8 bases). This CDR3 contains 17 residues. V lost 2 bases and J 7 bases, leaving 24 bases between the germline ends. CDR1 and CDR2 from the germline V gene are SEHNR and FQNEAQ (reference sequence).

Ten or more counts support this clonotype. J is TRBJ2-3 and V is TRBV15, with D perhaps TRBD2 (6 bases). Germline V gene lookup returns CDR1 LNHNV and CDR2 YYDKDF (reference sequence). Trimming took 0 bases from V and 4 from J, leaving 14 bases between them. The CDR3 is 16 residues long. The CDR3 DNA is TGTGCCACCAGCAGAGAGCCAGCGGGCTTCCCAGATACGCAGTATTTT. Translating it yields CATSREPAGFPDTQYF.

The chain couples TRBV2 to TRBJ1-2; 7 nucleotides match TRBD1. With V trimmed by 3 bases and J by 7 bases, 8 bases remained unmatched. Germline lookup yields CDR1 SNHLY and CDR2 FYNNEI. The CDR3 is 14 residues long. CDR3 DNA sequence: TGTGCCAGCAGTGACTTCGGGACAGCTGGTGGCTACACCTTC. It translates to CASSDFGTAGGYTF.